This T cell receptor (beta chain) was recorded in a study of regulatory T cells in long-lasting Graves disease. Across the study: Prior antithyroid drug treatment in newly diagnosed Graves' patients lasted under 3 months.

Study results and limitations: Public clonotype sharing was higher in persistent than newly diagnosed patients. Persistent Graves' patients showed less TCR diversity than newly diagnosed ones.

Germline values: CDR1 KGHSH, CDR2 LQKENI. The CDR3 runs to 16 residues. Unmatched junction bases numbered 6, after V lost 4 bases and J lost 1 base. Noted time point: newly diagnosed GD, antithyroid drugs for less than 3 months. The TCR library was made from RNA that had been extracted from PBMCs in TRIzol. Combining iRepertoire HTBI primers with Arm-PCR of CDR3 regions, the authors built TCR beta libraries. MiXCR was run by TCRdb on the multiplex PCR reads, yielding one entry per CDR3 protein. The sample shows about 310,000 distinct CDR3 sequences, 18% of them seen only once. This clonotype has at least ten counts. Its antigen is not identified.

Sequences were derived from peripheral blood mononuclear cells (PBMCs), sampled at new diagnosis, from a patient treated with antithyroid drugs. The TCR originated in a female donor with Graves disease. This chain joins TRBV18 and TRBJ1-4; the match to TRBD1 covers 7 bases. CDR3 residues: CASSQGATLTNEKLFF. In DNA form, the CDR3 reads TGTGCCAGCTCACAGGGGGCGACGCTAACTAATGAAAAACTGTTTTTT. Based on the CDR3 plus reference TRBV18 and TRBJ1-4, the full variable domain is NAGVMQNPRHLVRRRGQEARLRCSPMKGHSHVYWYRQLPEEGLKFMVYLQKENIIDESGMPKERFSAEFPKEGPSILRIQQVVRGDSAAYFCASSQGATLTNEKLFFGSGTQLSVL.